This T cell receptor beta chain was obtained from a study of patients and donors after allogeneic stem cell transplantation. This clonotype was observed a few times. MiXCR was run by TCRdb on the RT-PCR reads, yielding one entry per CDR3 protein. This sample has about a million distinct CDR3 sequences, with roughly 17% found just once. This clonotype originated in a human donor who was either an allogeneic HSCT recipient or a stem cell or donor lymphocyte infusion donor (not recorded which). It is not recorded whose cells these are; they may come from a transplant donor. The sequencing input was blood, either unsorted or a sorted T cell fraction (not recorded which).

Written as DNA, the CDR3 is TGCAGTGCTAGAGTGAAAAGACAGGGGAACAATCAGCCCCAGCATTTT. It specifies CSARVKRQGNNQPQHF. The rearrangement links TRBV20-1 to TRBJ1-5; 8 nucleotides agree with TRBD1. The junction had 8 bases not matched to a gene; V was cut back by 1 base and J by 3 bases. Germline V gene sequence: CDR1 DFQATT, CDR2 SNEGSKA (reference sequence). The CDR3 is made up of 16 amino acids.